This T cell receptor beta chain stems from a study of T-cell memory formation after mild COVID-19. Study information: The study found TCR clusters largely donor specific. General study findings and limits: Cross-reactive memory appears to have joined, as suggested by some responding clones showing up in pre-infection memory. Whether day 37 second-wave clones are SARS-CoV-2-specific was not confirmed.

CDR1 SGHRS and CDR2 YFSETQ come from the germline V gene. J gave up 1 base and V 5 bases, and 5 bases lay outside the gene matches. The CDR3 loop spans 14 amino acids. Turning to this clonotype: Its antigen is not identified.

TCRdb recomputed calls from the 5' RACE reads with MiXCR, one row per CDR3 protein. The table has some 440,000 distinct CDR3 sequences, nearly 25% seen once. The rearrangement links TRBV5-1 to TRBJ2-5; TRBD2 matches 7 bases. Sequencing was carried out using PBMCs or a T cell subset sorted from them (not recorded which). This sequence was found in an adult woman who had mild COVID-19 (a few samples of this study predate the infection). Cell type and time point are not known. CDR3 residues: CASRSASGQETQYF. The CDR3 DNA reads TGCGCCAGCAGATCCGCTAGCGGCCAAGAGACCCAGTACTTC. The full variable domain, in which reference TRBV5-1 and TRBJ2-5 provide the parts outside the CDR3, is KAGVTQTPRYLIKTRGQQVTLSCSPISGHRSVSWYQQTPGQGLQFLFEYFSETQRNKGNFPGRFSGRQFSNSRSEMNVSTLELGDSALYLCASRSASGQETQYFGPGTRLLVL.